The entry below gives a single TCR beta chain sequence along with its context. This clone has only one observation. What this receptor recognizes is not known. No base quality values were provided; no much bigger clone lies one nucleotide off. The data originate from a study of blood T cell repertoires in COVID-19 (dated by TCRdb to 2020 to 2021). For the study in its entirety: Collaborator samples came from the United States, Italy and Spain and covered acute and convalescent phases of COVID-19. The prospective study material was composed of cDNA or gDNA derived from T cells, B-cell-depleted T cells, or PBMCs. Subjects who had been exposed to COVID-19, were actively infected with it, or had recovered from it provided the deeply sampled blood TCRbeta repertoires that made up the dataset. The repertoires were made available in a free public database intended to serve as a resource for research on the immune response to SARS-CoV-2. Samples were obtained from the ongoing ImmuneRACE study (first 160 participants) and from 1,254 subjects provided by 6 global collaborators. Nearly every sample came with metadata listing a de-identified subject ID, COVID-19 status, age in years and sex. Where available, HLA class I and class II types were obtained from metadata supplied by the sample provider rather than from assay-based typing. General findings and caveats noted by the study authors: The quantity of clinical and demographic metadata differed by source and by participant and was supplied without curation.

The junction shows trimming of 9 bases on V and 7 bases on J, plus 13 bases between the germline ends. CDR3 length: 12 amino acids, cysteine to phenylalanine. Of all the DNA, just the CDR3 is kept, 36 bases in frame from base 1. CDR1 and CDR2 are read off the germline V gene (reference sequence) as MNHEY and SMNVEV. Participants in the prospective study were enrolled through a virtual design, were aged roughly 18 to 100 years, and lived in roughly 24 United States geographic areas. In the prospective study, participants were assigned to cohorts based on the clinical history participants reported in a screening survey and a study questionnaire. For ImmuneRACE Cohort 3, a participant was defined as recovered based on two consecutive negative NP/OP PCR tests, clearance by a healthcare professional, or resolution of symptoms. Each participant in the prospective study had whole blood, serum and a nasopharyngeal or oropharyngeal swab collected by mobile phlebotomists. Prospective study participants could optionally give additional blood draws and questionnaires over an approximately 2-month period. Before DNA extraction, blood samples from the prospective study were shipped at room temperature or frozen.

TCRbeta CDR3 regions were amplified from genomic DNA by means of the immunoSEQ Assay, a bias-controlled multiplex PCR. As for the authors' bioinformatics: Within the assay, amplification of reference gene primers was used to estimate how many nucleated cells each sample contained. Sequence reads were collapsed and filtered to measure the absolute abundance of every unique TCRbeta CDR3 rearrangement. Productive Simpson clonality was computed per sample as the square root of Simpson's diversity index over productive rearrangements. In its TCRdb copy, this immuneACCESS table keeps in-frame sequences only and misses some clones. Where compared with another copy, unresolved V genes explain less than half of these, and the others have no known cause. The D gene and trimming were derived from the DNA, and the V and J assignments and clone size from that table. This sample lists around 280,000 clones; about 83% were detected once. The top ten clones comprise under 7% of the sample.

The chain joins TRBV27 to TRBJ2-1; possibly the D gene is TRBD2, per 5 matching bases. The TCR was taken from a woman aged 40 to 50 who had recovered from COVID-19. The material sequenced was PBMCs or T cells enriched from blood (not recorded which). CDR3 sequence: CARLATVNEQFF. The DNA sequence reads TGTGCCAGGCTAGCAACAGTAAATGAGCAGTTCTTC.